This TCR beta chain originates from a study of blood T cell repertoires in COVID-19. In the study overall: Sites in the United States, Italy and Spain provided acute and convalescent COVID-19 samples.

V lost 6 bases to trimming and J lost 8 bases; unmatched junction nucleotides: 8. CDR3 size: 13 residues. Germline CDR1 and CDR2: WNHNN and SYGVQD (reference sequence). TCRdb's copy holds only in-frame clones and misses some; the assay was immunoSEQ multiplex PCR. This table holds 390,000 or so clones, 80% to 90% found once. Which cohort a participant joined came from the clinical history participants gave. The chain recombines TRBV10-1 with TRBJ1-2; 8 nucleotides match TRBD1. The source of this sequence is a young man who had recovered from COVID-19. Sequencing input: PBMCs or T cells enriched from blood (not recorded which). The CDR3, as DNA: TGCGCCAGCAGGTTCAGGGGGCGAGAGGGCTACACCTTC. This sequence encodes CASRFRGREGYTF.